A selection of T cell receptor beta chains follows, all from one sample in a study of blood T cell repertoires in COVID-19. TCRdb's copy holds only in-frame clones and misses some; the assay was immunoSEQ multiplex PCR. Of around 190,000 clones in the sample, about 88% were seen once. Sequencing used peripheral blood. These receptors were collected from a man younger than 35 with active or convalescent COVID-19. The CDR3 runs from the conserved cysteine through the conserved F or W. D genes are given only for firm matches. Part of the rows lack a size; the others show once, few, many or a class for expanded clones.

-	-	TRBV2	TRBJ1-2	TGTGCCAGCAGCCTTCGGCAGGGGTCAAATGGCTACACCTTC	CASSLRQGSNGYTF
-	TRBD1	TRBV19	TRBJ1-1	TGTGCCAGCCGGGGACAGGGGCTGAACACTGAAGCTTTCTTT	CASRGQGLNTEAFF
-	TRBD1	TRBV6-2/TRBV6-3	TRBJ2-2	TGTGCCAGCAGCACCTACGGGACAGGAGACACCGGGGAGCTGTTTTTT	CASSTYGTGDTGELFF
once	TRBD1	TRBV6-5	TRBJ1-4	TGTGCCAGCACCATAGGGGGCCTTGGCGAAAAACTGTTTTTT	CASTIGGLGEKLFF
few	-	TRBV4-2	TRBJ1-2	TGTGCCAGCAGCCCCCGCGGGTCAGATAACTATGGCTACACCTTC	CASSPRGSDNYGYTF
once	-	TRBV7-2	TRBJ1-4	TGTGCCAGCAGCGGAGGATTAGGCGGAAAACTGTTTTTT	CASSGGLGGKLFF
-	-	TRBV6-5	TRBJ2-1	TGTGCCAGCACGATAGCGTTAACCTACAATGAGCAGTTCTTC	CASTIALTYNEQFF
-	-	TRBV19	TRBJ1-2	TGTGCCAGTAGTATGGGCCGCAATTATGGCTACACCTTC	CASSMGRNYGYTF
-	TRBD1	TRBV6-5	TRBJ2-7	TGTGCCAGCATTCCGACCGGGACAGCGCTTGGAGAGCAGTACTTC	CASIPTGTALGEQYF
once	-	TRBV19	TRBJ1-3	TGTGCCAGTAGTAGGGGACTGTTCTCTGGAAACACCATATATTTT	CASSRGLFSGNTIYF
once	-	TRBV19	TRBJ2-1	TGTGCCAGTACTCAAAGACACGAGGGTCCGTACAATGAGCAGTTCTTC	CASTQRHEGPYNEQFF
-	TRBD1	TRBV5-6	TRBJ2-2	TGTGCCAGCAGCTCCTGGACAGGGAACACCGGGGAGCTGTTTTTT	CASSSWTGNTGELFF
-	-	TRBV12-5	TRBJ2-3	TGTGCTAGTGGTTCGACTAGCACAGATACGCAGTATTTT	CASGSTSTDTQYF
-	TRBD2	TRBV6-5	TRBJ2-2	TGTGCCAGCAGTTACTCTTCAGCGGGGGGTCCCGGGGAGCTGTTTTTT	CASSYSSAGGPGELFF
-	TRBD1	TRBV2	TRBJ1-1	TGTGCCAGCAGAAACGACAGGGGCACTGAAGCTTTCTTT	CASRNDRGTEAFF
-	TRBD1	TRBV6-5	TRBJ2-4	TGTGCCAGCAGTTACGCCGGGACAGGCAAAAACATTCAGTACTTC	CASSYAGTGKNIQYF
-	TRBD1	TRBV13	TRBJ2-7	TGTGCCACCCCCCTGGACAGGTTGGGACAGCCCTACGAGCAGTACTTC	CATPLDRLGQPYEQYF
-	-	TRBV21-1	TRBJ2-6	TGTGCCAGCAGCAAAGCGCTCCGGGACAACTCTGGGGCCAACGTCCTGACTTTC	CASSKALRDNSGANVLTF
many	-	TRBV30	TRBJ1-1	TGTGCCTGGGATGGACAGATGAACACTGAAGCTTTCTTT	CAWDGQMNTEAFF
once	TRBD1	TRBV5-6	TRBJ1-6	TGTGCCAGCAGCCACGGGACAGGCGATAGCTCCTATAATTCACCCCTCCACTTT	CASSHGTGDSSYNSPLHF
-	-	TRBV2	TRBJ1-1	TGTGCCAGCACCTCAGGGTCAGGGCTGAACACTGAAGCTTTCTTT	CASTSGSGLNTEAFF
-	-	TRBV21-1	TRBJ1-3	TGTGCCAGCAGCAAAGCGGGGGGAGCCGGAAACACCATATATTTT	CASSKAGGAGNTIYF
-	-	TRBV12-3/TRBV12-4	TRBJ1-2	TGTGCCAGCAGTATTACTAACTATGGCTACACCTTC	CASSITNYGYTF
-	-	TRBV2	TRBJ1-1	TGTGCCAGCAGTCCTACAGTTATGAACACTGAAGCTTTCTTT	CASSPTVMNTEAFF
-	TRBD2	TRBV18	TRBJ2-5	TGTGCCAGCTCACCAGGGACTAGCCCCCAAGAGACCCAGTACTTC	CASSPGTSPQETQYF
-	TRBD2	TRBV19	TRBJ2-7	TGTGCCAGTAGTATGTCTAGCGGGAGGCCCTACGAGCAGTACTTC	CASSMSSGRPYEQYF
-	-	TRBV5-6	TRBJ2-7	TGTGCCAGCAGCTTACAGGGCGCCTCCTACGAGCAGTACTTC	CASSLQGASYEQYF
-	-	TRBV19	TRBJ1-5	TGTGCCAGTACCCTGGGACTTTATCAACCCCAGCATTTT	CASTLGLYQPQHF
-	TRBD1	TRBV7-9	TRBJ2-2	TGTGCCAGCAGCTTAGACCAGGGGGCCCCTACCGGGGAGCTGTTTTTT	CASSLDQGAPTGELFF
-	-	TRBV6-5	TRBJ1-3	TGTGCCAGCAGTTCCACAGGAGGGGAAAGAAGAAACACCATATATTTT	CASSSTGGERRNTIYF
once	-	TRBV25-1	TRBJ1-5	TGTGCCAGCAGTGAGGGCGGGCATGATCAGCCCCAGCATTTT	CASSEGGHDQPQHF
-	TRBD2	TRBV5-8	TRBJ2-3	TGTGCCAGCAGCTTGGCCCATGGACTAGCTGGTGGTGGCCGGGATACGCAGTATTTT	CASSLAHGLAGGGRDTQYF
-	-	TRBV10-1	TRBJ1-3	TGCGCCAGCAGTGAGTCCAACAGGGGAAACACCATATATTTT	CASSESNRGNTIYF
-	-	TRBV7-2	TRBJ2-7	TGTGCCAGCAGCTTAGTGGGTCCTTCGGCTAGCGACGAGCAGTACTTC	CASSLVGPSASDEQYF
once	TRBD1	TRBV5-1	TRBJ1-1	TGCGCCAGCCGACCCGGGACAGGGGGACCTGAAGCTTTCTTT	CASRPGTGGPEAFF
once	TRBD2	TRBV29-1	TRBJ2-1	TGCAGCGGGGGACTAGCGGGATCCGGCAGCGAGCAGTTCTTC	CSGGLAGSGSEQFF
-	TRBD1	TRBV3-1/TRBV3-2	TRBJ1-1	TGTGCCAGCAGCCGAGGGGACAGGGGGCTTAGCACTGAAGCTTTCTTT	CASSRGDRGLSTEAFF
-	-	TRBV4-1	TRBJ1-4	TGCGCCAGCAGCCAAGATGGAAACAGGGTTGTGGAAAAACTGTTTTTT	CASSQDGNRVVEKLFF
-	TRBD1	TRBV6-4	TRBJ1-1	TGTGCCAGCAGTGACTCGAAATTGGCTGCGACAGGGAGACTCGCTGAAGCTTTCTTT	CASSDSKLAATGRLAEAFF
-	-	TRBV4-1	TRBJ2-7	TGCGCCAGCAGCCATGTAGGGGTGGCGTACGAGCAGTACTTC	CASSHVGVAYEQYF
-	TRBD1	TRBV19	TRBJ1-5	TGTGCCAGTTCTACCGGGACAGTTAATCAGCCCCAGCATTTT	CASSTGTVNQPQHF
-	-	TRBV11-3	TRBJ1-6	TGTGCCAGCAGCTCCGACAGCTATAATTCACCCCTCCACTTT	CASSSDSYNSPLHF
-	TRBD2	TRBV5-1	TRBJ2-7	TGCGCCAGCAGCTTGGGGGGACTAGCGGGTTTCGAGCAGTACTTC	CASSLGGLAGFEQYF
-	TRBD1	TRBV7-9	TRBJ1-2	TGTGCCAGCAGCTGGGGACAGGCCTCAGGCTACACCTTC	CASSWGQASGYTF
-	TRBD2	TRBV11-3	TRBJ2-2	TGTGCCAGCAGCCATCATAGCGGGGCGTACACCGGGGAGCTGTTTTTT	CASSHHSGAYTGELFF
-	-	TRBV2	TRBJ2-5	TGTGCCAGCAGAAGGGACTCCCAAGAGACCCAGTACTTC	CASRRDSQETQYF
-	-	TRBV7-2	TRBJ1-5	TGTGCCAGCAGCTTAGTAGGGGGGGGCCAGCCCCAGCATTTT	CASSLVGGGQPQHF
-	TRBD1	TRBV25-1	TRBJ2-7	TGTGCCAGCAGTCCGGGACAGCCATGGGACGAGCAGTACTTC	CASSPGQPWDEQYF
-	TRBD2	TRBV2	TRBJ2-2	TGTGCCAGCAGGGGTGGACTAGCGGGGACCGGGGAGCTGTTTTTT	CASRGGLAGTGELFF
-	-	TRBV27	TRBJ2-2	TGTGCCAGCAGAGAGACAGGAACGAGGACCGGGGAGCTGTTTTTT	CASRETGTRTGELFF
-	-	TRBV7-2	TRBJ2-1	TGTGCCAGCAGCTTAATGTACAGAGACAATGAGCAGTTCTTC	CASSLMYRDNEQFF
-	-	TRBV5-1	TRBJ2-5	TGCGCCAGCAGCATGGGGACACTAAAAGAGACCCAGTACTTC	CASSMGTLKETQYF
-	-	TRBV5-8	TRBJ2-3	TGTGCCAGCAGCCGCGGGACTCCTACGCAGTATTTT	CASSRGTPTQYF